Listed below are T cell receptor beta chains from one sample, sequenced in a study of regulatory T cells. Using immunoSEQ multiplex PCR, the repertoire was profiled, and TCRdb retains in-frame clones only, with some absent. This sample yields some 38,000 clones, of which over 75% are seen a single time; approximately 2.3% belongs to the top ten. The sequenced material came from conventional CD4+ T cells sorted from blood. Receptors were obtained from a person between 18 and 30 years old with CD3G deficiency. Each CDR3 is given with its conserved first and last residue. A D gene is named only where the DNA matches it firmly. Only some rows state a clone size, as once, few, many or a class for expanded clones.

V gene: TRBV5-1
CDR3 length: 15
J gene: TRBJ2-1
D gene: TRBD1
clone size: -
CDR3 DNA: TGCGCCAGCAGCTTCGGACAGGGGGCGATCAATGAGCAGTTCTTC
CDR3 protein: CASSFGQGAINEQFF

V gene: TRBV7-9
CDR3 length: 11
J gene: TRBJ2-7
D gene: -
clone size: once
CDR3 DNA: TGTGCCAGCAGCTCGGACCACGAGCAGTACTTC
CDR3 protein: CASSSDHEQYF

V gene: TRBV6-1
CDR3 length: 13
J gene: TRBJ2-7
D gene: -
clone size: -
CDR3 DNA: TGTGCCAGCAGTGTGCGGGAATCCTACGAGCAGTACTTC
CDR3 protein: CASSVRESYEQYF

V gene: TRBV28
CDR3 length: 18
J gene: TRBJ2-1
D gene: TRBD2
clone size: -
CDR3 DNA: TGTGCCAGCAGTTTGGTCGGAGCGGGAGGAATCCAAAACAATGAGCAGTTCTTC
CDR3 protein: CASSLVGAGGIQNNEQFF

V gene: TRBV5-1
CDR3 length: 15
J gene: TRBJ2-2
D gene: -
clone size: -
CDR3 DNA: TGCGCCAGCAGCTTGCGGGCGTTGGACACCGGGGAGCTGTTTTTT
CDR3 protein: CASSLRALDTGELFF

V gene: TRBV5-1
CDR3 length: 14
J gene: TRBJ1-1
D gene: -
clone size: -
CDR3 DNA: TGCGCCAGCAGCTTCTTCGGGGGGGACGCTGAAGCTTTCTTT
CDR3 protein: CASSFFGGDAEAFF

V gene: TRBV6-1
CDR3 length: 20
J gene: TRBJ2-7
D gene: TRBD1
clone size: -
CDR3 DNA: TGTGCCAGCAGTGAAGCACGCCTTCTGATGGCCAGGGGGCGTCTCTACGAGCAGTACTTC
CDR3 protein: CASSEARLLMARGRLYEQYF

V gene: TRBV5-1
CDR3 length: 15
J gene: TRBJ2-1
D gene: -
clone size: -
CDR3 DNA: TGCGCCAGCAGCTTCGGGGGCGCTTACTACAATGAGCAGTTCTTC
CDR3 protein: CASSFGGAYYNEQFF

V gene: TRBV27
CDR3 length: 14
J gene: TRBJ1-1
D gene: TRBD1
clone size: -
CDR3 DNA: TGTGCCAGCAGTCCTAACAGGGGCCACACTGAAGCTTTCTTT
CDR3 protein: CASSPNRGHTEAFF

V gene: TRBV18
CDR3 length: 14
J gene: TRBJ2-5
D gene: TRBD1
clone size: medium-sized
CDR3 DNA: TGTGCCAGCTCACGGGACAGACTGATGGTGGACCAGTACTTC
CDR3 protein: CASSRDRLMVDQYF

V gene: TRBV28
CDR3 length: 16
J gene: TRBJ1-2
D gene: -
clone size: -
CDR3 DNA: TGTGCCAGCAGCCCTGGCGGCAGGGATGCCTCAAGGGGCTACACCTTC
CDR3 protein: CASSPGGRDASRGYTF

V gene: TRBV5-1
CDR3 length: 12
J gene: TRBJ1-1
D gene: TRBD1
clone size: medium-sized
CDR3 DNA: TGCGCCAGCAGCTTTACAGGGGTTGAAGCTTTCTTT
CDR3 protein: CASSFTGVEAFF

V gene: TRBV28
CDR3 length: 14
J gene: TRBJ2-7
D gene: TRBD2
clone size: -
CDR3 DNA: TGTGCCAGCAGTTTCTTAGCGGGAGTGAACGAGCAGTACTTC
CDR3 protein: CASSFLAGVNEQYF

V gene: TRBV28
CDR3 length: 14
J gene: TRBJ2-3
D gene: TRBD1
clone size: -
CDR3 DNA: TGTGCCAGCCGGGGACAGGGAGGAGCAGATACGCAGTATTTT
CDR3 protein: CASRGQGGADTQYF

V gene: TRBV28
CDR3 length: 16
J gene: TRBJ1-2
D gene: TRBD1
clone size: -
CDR3 DNA: TGTGCCAGCAGTTCGACCGGGACAGGGTTCAACTATGGCTACACCTTC
CDR3 protein: CASSSTGTGFNYGYTF

V gene: TRBV5-1
CDR3 length: 13
J gene: TRBJ2-1
D gene: -
clone size: -
CDR3 DNA: TGCGCCAGCAGCTTGGCCAACAGGGCCGGGCAGTTCTTC
CDR3 protein: CASSLANRAGQFF

V gene: TRBV10-3
CDR3 length: 14
J gene: TRBJ1-2
D gene: -
clone size: -
CDR3 DNA: TGTGCCACACGCCAAAACAGGGATAACTATGGCTACACCTTC
CDR3 protein: CATRQNRDNYGYTF

V gene: TRBV6-1
CDR3 length: 13
J gene: TRBJ1-1
D gene: -
clone size: -
CDR3 DNA: TGTGCCAGCCTAATGACTCTCGGGACTGAAGCTTTCTTT
CDR3 protein: CASLMTLGTEAFF

V gene: TRBV18
CDR3 length: 13
J gene: TRBJ2-7
D gene: TRBD1
clone size: -
CDR3 DNA: TGTGCCAGCTCACCTAATACAGGGGACGAGCAGTACTTC
CDR3 protein: CASSPNTGDEQYF

V gene: TRBV19
CDR3 length: 13
J gene: TRBJ1-2
D gene: TRBD1
clone size: -
CDR3 DNA: TGTGCCAGTAGCTCACAGGGGGGGAATGGCTACACCTTC
CDR3 protein: CASSSQGGNGYTF

V gene: TRBV28
CDR3 length: 13
J gene: TRBJ1-1
D gene: -
clone size: few
CDR3 DNA: TGTGCCAGCAGTTTAGTAGGGAGGGGTGAAGCTTTCTTT
CDR3 protein: CASSLVGRGEAFF

V gene: TRBV7-2
CDR3 length: 15
J gene: TRBJ2-6
D gene: -
clone size: once
CDR3 DNA: TGTGCCAGCAGCCAGCGCGGCTCTGGGGCCAACGTCCTGACTTTC
CDR3 protein: CASSQRGSGANVLTF

V gene: TRBV11-2
CDR3 length: 15
J gene: TRBJ2-6
D gene: -
clone size: -
CDR3 DNA: TGTGCCAGCAGCGACTGGCCCTCTGGGGCCAACGTCCTGACTTTC
CDR3 protein: CASSDWPSGANVLTF

V gene: TRBV4-1
CDR3 length: 13
J gene: TRBJ2-3
D gene: -
clone size: -
CDR3 DNA: TGCGCCAGCAGCCAGGGGACGGCGGATACGCAGTATTTT
CDR3 protein: CASSQGTADTQYF

V gene: TRBV28
CDR3 length: 14
J gene: TRBJ1-3
D gene: TRBD1
clone size: -
CDR3 DNA: TGTGCCAGCAGCCGACAGGGATATGGAAACACCATATATTTT
CDR3 protein: CASSRQGYGNTIYF

V gene: TRBV6-1
CDR3 length: 13
J gene: TRBJ1-1
D gene: -
clone size: few
CDR3 DNA: TGTGCCAGCAGTTCCCTAGGGGGTACTGAAGCTTTCTTT
CDR3 protein: CASSSLGGTEAFF

V gene: TRBV28
CDR3 length: 15
J gene: TRBJ1-5
D gene: -
clone size: -
CDR3 DNA: TGTGCCAGCATCGAATCATGGGGCTCCAATCAGCCCCAGCATTTT
CDR3 protein: CASIESWGSNQPQHF

V gene: TRBV11-3
CDR3 length: 14
J gene: TRBJ2-7
D gene: TRBD2
clone size: -
CDR3 DNA: TGTGCCAGCAGCCCCCGGGGGGGGGCCTACGAGCAGTACTTC
CDR3 protein: CASSPRGGAYEQYF

V gene: TRBV7-9
CDR3 length: 13
J gene: TRBJ1-2
D gene: -
clone size: -
CDR3 DNA: TGTGCCAGCAGCTCTACAGGGAGATATGGCTACACCTTC
CDR3 protein: CASSSTGRYGYTF

V gene: TRBV10-3
CDR3 length: 14
J gene: TRBJ1-2
D gene: TRBD1
clone size: -
CDR3 DNA: TGTGCCAGCAGTGGACCGGGACAGGGACATGGCTACACCTTC
CDR3 protein: CASSGPGQGHGYTF

V gene: TRBV5-1
CDR3 length: 13
J gene: TRBJ2-5
D gene: -
clone size: -
CDR3 DNA: TGCGCCAGCAGCTTGGAAGCTGAAGAGACCCAGTACTTC
CDR3 protein: CASSLEAEETQYF

V gene: TRBV28
CDR3 length: 14
J gene: TRBJ1-2
D gene: -
clone size: -
CDR3 DNA: TGTGCCAGCAGTTCCCCCACTCGGAGCTATGGCTACACCTTC
CDR3 protein: CASSSPTRSYGYTF

V gene: TRBV6-1
CDR3 length: 12
J gene: TRBJ2-7
D gene: -
clone size: -
CDR3 DNA: TGTGCCAGCAGAGAAGGGTACTCCGAGCAGTACTTC
CDR3 protein: CASREGYSEQYF

V gene: TRBV4-1
CDR3 length: 13
J gene: TRBJ2-7
D gene: -
clone size: -
CDR3 DNA: TGCGCCAGCAGCCAGGGTATTGGGTACGAGCAGTACTTC
CDR3 protein: CASSQGIGYEQYF

V gene: TRBV28
CDR3 length: 14
J gene: TRBJ2-3
D gene: -
clone size: -
CDR3 DNA: TGTGCCAGCAGGGGGTCGGGGGTGCGGGATACGCAGTATTTT
CDR3 protein: CASRGSGVRDTQYF

V gene: TRBV6-6
CDR3 length: 14
J gene: TRBJ2-3
D gene: -
clone size: -
CDR3 DNA: TGTGCCAGCAGCCCCCGCGGGGAATCAGATACGCAGTATTTT
CDR3 protein: CASSPRGESDTQYF

V gene: TRBV7-9
CDR3 length: 17
J gene: TRBJ2-3
D gene: -
clone size: -
CDR3 DNA: TGTGCCAGCAGCTTAGATCTTGGCTACACCAGCACAGATACGCAGTATTTT
CDR3 protein: CASSLDLGYTSTDTQYF

V gene: TRBV6-1
CDR3 length: 14
J gene: TRBJ2-7
D gene: -
clone size: -
CDR3 DNA: TGTGCCAGCAGTGAAAGTATCGGGGGTAGTGAGCAGTACTTC
CDR3 protein: CASSESIGGSEQYF

V gene: TRBV28
CDR3 length: 14
J gene: TRBJ1-4
D gene: -
clone size: -
CDR3 DNA: TGTGCCAGCAGTTTAGGGAGGGCTAATGAAAAACTGTTTTTT
CDR3 protein: CASSLGRANEKLFF